These T cell receptor beta chains were read from a single sample in a study of CD8+ T cells in alopecia areata. Only in-frame clones appear in the TCRdb table, and some are missing; sequencing was by immunoSEQ multiplex PCR. The sample gives about 200,000 clones, roughly two fifths of which show up once; around 0.48% is in the top ten. The sequences come from CD4+ T cells sorted from blood, collected at approximately week 31, from a patient treated with tofacitinib. The receptors originated from a human donor with alopecia areata. Each CDR3 is given with its conserved first and last residue. The D gene is left open where the match is weak. Rows may omit the clone size; those that give it use once, few, many or a size class.

clone_size: .; j_call: TRBJ1-2; v_call: TRBV6-6; d_call: TRBD1; cdr3_aa: CASSTRDRYYGYTF; cdr3_nt: TGTGCCAGCAGCACCCGGGACAGATACTATGGCTACACCTTC
clone_size: few; j_call: TRBJ1-2; v_call: TRBV7-9; d_call: .; cdr3_aa: CASSPSEAQVFYGYTF; cdr3_nt: TGTGCCAGCAGCCCCAGTGAAGCCCAAGTATTCTATGGCTACACCTTC
clone_size: few; j_call: TRBJ2-7; v_call: TRBV2; d_call: .; cdr3_aa: CASTDSGGDYEQYF; cdr3_nt: TGTGCCAGCACCGACAGTGGAGGGGACTACGAGCAGTACTTC
clone_size: .; j_call: TRBJ2-5; v_call: TRBV2; d_call: TRBD1; cdr3_aa: CASSRDRVEETQYF; cdr3_nt: TGTGCCAGCAGTAGGGACAGGGTGGAAGAGACCCAGTACTTC
clone_size: many; j_call: TRBJ2-4; v_call: TRBV5-1; d_call: .; cdr3_aa: CASSLALGRRGDIQYF; cdr3_nt: TGCGCCAGCAGCTTGGCCCTTGGTCGTAGAGGAGACATTCAGTACTTC
clone_size: .; j_call: TRBJ2-1; v_call: TRBV19; d_call: TRBD2; cdr3_aa: CASFTGTSGTEQFF; cdr3_nt: TGTGCCAGTTTTACCGGGACTAGCGGAACTGAGCAGTTCTTC
clone_size: .; j_call: TRBJ2-5; v_call: TRBV14; d_call: TRBD2; cdr3_aa: CASSQDLISGRRGETQYF; cdr3_nt: TGTGCCAGCAGCCAAGATCTGATTAGCGGGAGAAGAGGAGAGACCCAGTACTTC
clone_size: few; j_call: TRBJ2-1; v_call: TRBV27; d_call: TRBD1; cdr3_aa: CASRTGTGRFF; cdr3_nt: TGTGCCAGCAGAACCGGGACAGGGAGGTTCTTC
clone_size: once; j_call: TRBJ2-5; v_call: TRBV19; d_call: .; cdr3_aa: CASSGPGHIQETQYF; cdr3_nt: TGTGCCAGTAGTGGCCCGGGACACATCCAAGAGACCCAGTACTTC
clone_size: few; j_call: TRBJ2-7; v_call: TRBV23-1; d_call: .; cdr3_aa: CASSQSPRTYEQYF; cdr3_nt: TGCGCCAGCAGTCAATCACCCAGAACCTACGAGCAGTACTTC
clone_size: .; j_call: TRBJ1-5; v_call: TRBV7-9; d_call: .; cdr3_aa: CASSHNSDQPQHF; cdr3_nt: TGTGCCAGCAGCCATAACTCGGATCAGCCCCAGCATTTT
clone_size: .; j_call: TRBJ2-5; v_call: TRBV11-2; d_call: .; cdr3_aa: CASSPRQKETQYF; cdr3_nt: TGTGCCAGCAGCCCTCGACAGAAAGAGACCCAGTACTTC
clone_size: few; j_call: TRBJ2-5; v_call: TRBV2; d_call: .; cdr3_aa: CASIPQGGPGETQYF; cdr3_nt: TGTGCCAGCATCCCCCAGGGGGGACCAGGGGAGACCCAGTACTTC
clone_size: many; j_call: TRBJ1-6; v_call: TRBV5-1; d_call: TRBD1; cdr3_aa: CASSLSTGDSPLHF; cdr3_nt: TGCGCCAGCAGCTTGTCGACAGGGGATTCACCCCTCCACTTT
clone_size: many; j_call: TRBJ2-2; v_call: TRBV10-3; d_call: .; cdr3_aa: CAISESAGNTGELFF; cdr3_nt: TGTGCCATCAGTGAGTCGGCCGGGAACACCGGGGAGCTGTTTTTT
clone_size: .; j_call: TRBJ2-3; v_call: TRBV7-9; d_call: .; cdr3_aa: CASSLGLTLGTQYF; cdr3_nt: TGTGCCAGCAGCTTGGGACTGACTTTAGGTACGCAGTATTTT
clone_size: .; j_call: TRBJ2-5; v_call: TRBV5-1; d_call: .; cdr3_aa: CASSFRQQETQYF; cdr3_nt: TGCGCCAGCAGCTTTAGGCAACAAGAGACCCAGTACTTC
clone_size: .; j_call: TRBJ2-4; v_call: TRBV19; d_call: .; cdr3_aa: CASSRQGQAKNIQYF; cdr3_nt: TGTGCCAGTAGTAGGCAGGGGCAAGCCAAAAACATTCAGTACTTC
clone_size: once; j_call: TRBJ1-1; v_call: TRBV30; d_call: .; cdr3_aa: CAWSSDVEAFF; cdr3_nt: TGTGCCTGGAGTTCGGACGTCGAAGCTTTCTTT
clone_size: .; j_call: TRBJ2-5; v_call: TRBV30; d_call: .; cdr3_aa: CAWGRAGETQYF; cdr3_nt: TGTGCCTGGGGCCGTGCAGGGGAGACCCAGTACTTC
clone_size: few; j_call: TRBJ2-7; v_call: TRBV6-6; d_call: TRBD1; cdr3_aa: CASSPPRDRVHEQYF; cdr3_nt: TGTGCCAGCAGCCCACCCCGGGACAGGGTACACGAGCAGTACTTC
clone_size: .; j_call: TRBJ1-1; v_call: TRBV11-1; d_call: .; cdr3_aa: CASRHYFRDTEAFF; cdr3_nt: TGTGCCAGCAGACACTATTTCAGGGACACTGAAGCTTTCTTT
clone_size: few; j_call: TRBJ2-1; v_call: TRBV6-5; d_call: TRBD2; cdr3_aa: CASSYGDTGGRDEQFF; cdr3_nt: TGTGCCAGCAGTTACGGGGATACTGGCGGGAGAGATGAGCAGTTCTTC
clone_size: .; j_call: TRBJ2-7; v_call: TRBV10-3; d_call: TRBD1; cdr3_aa: CAISPDRGSVYEQYF; cdr3_nt: TGTGCCATCAGTCCGGACAGGGGTAGCGTTTACGAGCAGTACTTC
clone_size: many; j_call: TRBJ1-5; v_call: TRBV25-1; d_call: TRBD1; cdr3_aa: CASSPHRQGLGGNQPQHF; cdr3_nt: TGTGCCAGCAGCCCCCACCGACAGGGGTTAGGGGGCAATCAGCCCCAGCATTTT
clone_size: .; j_call: TRBJ1-4; v_call: TRBV13; d_call: TRBD1; cdr3_aa: CASSEMTGNEKLFF; cdr3_nt: TGTGCCAGCAGCGAGATGACAGGGAATGAAAAACTGTTTTTT
clone_size: once; j_call: TRBJ2-1; v_call: TRBV25-1; d_call: .; cdr3_aa: CASIPNGGSSYNEQFF; cdr3_nt: TGTGCCAGCATACCCAACGGCGGTAGCTCCTACAATGAGCAGTTCTTC
clone_size: few; j_call: TRBJ2-1; v_call: TRBV29-1; d_call: TRBD1; cdr3_aa: CSGTTGSDEQFF; cdr3_nt: TGCAGCGGAACGACAGGGTCGGATGAGCAGTTCTTC
clone_size: many; j_call: TRBJ1-5; v_call: TRBV7-9; d_call: .; cdr3_aa: CASSLGQNQPQHF; cdr3_nt: TGTGCCAGCAGCTTAGGACAAAATCAGCCCCAGCATTTT
clone_size: .; j_call: TRBJ2-2; v_call: TRBV2; d_call: TRBD2; cdr3_aa: CASSDAIGLGNTGELFF; cdr3_nt: TGTGCCAGCAGTGACGCAATCGGACTAGGGAACACCGGGGAGCTGTTTTTT
clone_size: many; j_call: TRBJ1-1; v_call: TRBV5-1; d_call: .; cdr3_aa: CASSLVILSLTANTEAFF; cdr3_nt: TGCGCCAGCAGCTTGGTAATTCTCTCCCTGACAGCGAACACTGAAGCTTTCTTT
clone_size: .; j_call: TRBJ1-5; v_call: TRBV2; d_call: TRBD1; cdr3_aa: CASSEQGDQPQHF; cdr3_nt: TGTGCCAGCAGTGAACAGGGGGATCAGCCCCAGCATTTT
clone_size: few; j_call: TRBJ1-5; v_call: TRBV5-4; d_call: .; cdr3_aa: CASSSQGPGNQPQHF; cdr3_nt: TGTGCCAGCAGCTCACAGGGACCGGGCAATCAGCCCCAGCATTTT
clone_size: .; j_call: TRBJ1-4; v_call: TRBV28; d_call: .; cdr3_aa: CASSSDSLGEKLFF; cdr3_nt: TGTGCCAGCAGTTCGGACAGCCTTGGCGAAAAACTGTTTTTT
clone_size: few; j_call: TRBJ1-3; v_call: TRBV9; d_call: .; cdr3_aa: CASSVDPHHSGAGNTIYF; cdr3_nt: TGTGCCAGCAGCGTAGATCCGCACCATTCCGGAGCTGGAAACACCATATATTTT
clone_size: few; j_call: TRBJ1-1; v_call: TRBV5-1; d_call: .; cdr3_aa: CASSLVAGSEAFF; cdr3_nt: TGCGCCAGCAGCTTGGTAGCGGGGTCTGAAGCTTTCTTT